This is a list of T cell receptor beta chains from one sample in a study of T cells in Graves' hyperthyroidism and ophthalmopathy. TCRdb re-analysed the multiplex PCR reads in MiXCR, keeping a single row per CDR3 protein. The sample has 400,000 to 600,000 distinct CDR3 sequences, roughly 20% seen once. The sequencing sample was made of blood. The receptors were gathered from a man younger than 35 with Graves' hyperthyroidism. Both conserved end residues are part of each CDR3. D genes are given only for firm matches. A row's size may be missing; if present it is once, few, many or a size class.

TRBD1 TRBJ1-1 . TRBV20-1 TGCAGTGCTAGAGCTACTAGCACCCGGGACAGAGCTTTCTTT CSARATSTRDRAFF
TRBD2 TRBJ2-2 many TRBV27 TGTGCCAGCAGTTTATTGACGGTGCGGCGGGGGGTCCCCACCGGGGAGCTGTTTTTT CASSLLTVRRGVPTGELFF
. TRBJ2-7 . TRBV29-1 TGCAGCGTTGGGGGGGCTGACGCGCGTACCTACGAGCAGTACTTC CSVGGADARTYEQYF
. TRBJ1-2 many TRBV11-2 TGTGCCAGCAGCGCCGTGGGACCGGGAGATGGCTACACCTTC CASSAVGPGDGYTF
. TRBJ1-2 many TRBV12-3/TRBV12-4 TGTGCCAGCAGTTCACCGACAGGAGACATCTATGGCTACACCTTC CASSSPTGDIYGYTF
. TRBJ1-5 many TRBV27 TGTGCCAGCAGTTTATCAGGGACGGGACAGCCCCAGCATTTT CASSLSGTGQPQHF
. TRBJ1-5 few TRBV4-1 TGCGCCAGCAGCCAAGATCTCGGTCCGTATCAGCCCCAGCATTTT CASSQDLGPYQPQHF
TRBD1 TRBJ1-1 once TRBV19 TGTTCCAGTAGTGGGGGAGGAGGGACAGTCCCCATTAACACTGAAGCTTTCTTT CSSSGGGGTVPINTEAFF
. TRBJ1-1 many TRBV12-3/TRBV12-4 TGTGCCAGCAGCCGTACGGGACTGATGAACACTGAAGCTTTCTTT CASSRTGLMNTEAFF
. TRBJ2-6 . TRBV11-2 TGTGCCAGCAGCCCACGGGGCAGGGGCTCTGGGGCCAACGTCCTGACTTTC CASSPRGRGSGANVLTF
TRBD1 TRBJ2-6 few TRBV19 TGTGCCAGTAAAAACAGGGGCTCACGCTCTGGGGCCAACGTCCTGACTTTC CASKNRGSRSGANVLTF
. TRBJ1-1 few TRBV7-9 TGTGCCAGCAGCTTCGACCTCACTGAAGCTTTCTTT CASSFDLTEAFF
. TRBJ2-7 few TRBV6-2/TRBV6-3 TGTGCCAGCAGTTACCCGTGGGGTCGGGGATCCTACGAGCAGTACTTC CASSYPWGRGSYEQYF
. TRBJ1-2 few TRBV24-1 TGTGCCACCAGTGATTCTCAGGGTTTGATTGGCTACACCTTC CATSDSQGLIGYTF
. TRBJ1-3 many TRBV19 TGTGCCAGTAGTGTCACGGACAGCTCTGGAAACACCATATATTTT CASSVTDSSGNTIYF
. TRBJ1-5 many TRBV6-1 TGTGCCAGCAGTGAAGAGCCAACGGGCAATCAGCCCCAGCATTTT CASSEEPTGNQPQHF
. TRBJ2-5 many TRBV11-2 TGTGCCAGCAGCTTTGCGCGGGAGACCCAGTACTTC CASSFARETQYF
TRBD1 TRBJ2-5 many TRBV30 TGTGCCTGGAGTGTTACAGGGGGTCTGCAAGAGACCCAGTACTTC CAWSVTGGLQETQYF
. TRBJ2-5 many TRBV9 TGTGCCAGCAGCGGGATAACCCAAGAGACCCAGTACTTC CASSGITQETQYF
. TRBJ1-1 . TRBV28 TGTGCCAGCAGTTTTAACCTTTTAGGCTCAATGAACCTAATGAACACTGAAGCTTTCTTT CASSFNLLGSMNLMNTEAFF
. TRBJ2-7 many TRBV5-1 TGTGCCAGCAGTTTCACGGGGAGCTACGAGCAGTACTTC CASSFTGSYEQYF
TRBD1 TRBJ2-7 . TRBV6-1 TGTGCCAGCAGCCTTCCGGGACAGCAATCCTACGAGCAGTACTTC CASSLPGQQSYEQYF
TRBD1 TRBJ2-7 many TRBV5-4 TGTGCCAGCAGCTCGACAGGGGGCGATTACGAGCAGTACTTC CASSSTGGDYEQYF
. TRBJ2-2 many TRBV24-1 TGTGCCACCAGTTGCCTGTTTTTT CATSCLFF
. TRBJ1-5 many TRBV6-1 TGTGCCAGCAGTGTTGGGCCAGGGCAGGGGAGCAATCAGCCCCAGCATTTT CASSVGPGQGSNQPQHF
. TRBJ1-2 many TRBV6-5 TGTGCCAGCAGTTCCCTGACAGGCGACTATGGCTACACCTTC CASSSLTGDYGYTF
TRBD1 TRBJ1-2 many TRBV7-9 TGTGCCAGCAGCGAAACCGGGACAGCCTTCTATGGCTACACCTTC CASSETGTAFYGYTF
. TRBJ2-7 . TRBV6-1 TGTGCCAGCAGTCAGTGGACAGCAGAGTCCTACGAGCAGTACTTC CASSQWTAESYEQYF
TRBD1 TRBJ1-2 . TRBV15 TGTGCCACCAGGGGACAGGGATCCTATGGCTACACCTTC CATRGQGSYGYTF
. TRBJ1-1 many TRBV11-1 TGTGCCAGCAGCCTCCAAAGTGGGAACACTGAAGCTTTCTTT CASSLQSGNTEAFF
TRBD2 TRBJ2-2 . TRBV5-1 TGCGCCAGCAGCTTGGGGGCTAGCGGGGGGTCGACCGGGGAGCTGTTTTTT CASSLGASGGSTGELFF
. TRBJ1-5 few TRBV19 TGTGCCAGTAGTATGTACCCTTACGGTAGCAATCAGCCCCAGCATTTT CASSMYPYGSNQPQHF
. TRBJ2-7 many TRBV7-9 TGTGCCAGCAGTAAACAACGGGACGGTCTGTCTGAGCAGTACTTC CASSKQRDGLSEQYF
TRBD1 TRBJ2-7 many TRBV11-2 TGTGCCAGCAGCTTAAATCAGGGGGTCTACGAGCAGTACTTC CASSLNQGVYEQYF
. TRBJ1-4 many TRBV5-8 TGTGCCAGCAGATCCAGGAGTAATGAAAAACTGTTTTTT CASRSRSNEKLFF
TRBD1 TRBJ1-1 many TRBV27 TGTGCCAGCAGTTTATCAGTGGGGACAGGGGAAGCTTTCTTT CASSLSVGTGEAFF
. TRBJ1-5 many TRBV6-5 TGTGCCAGCAGCTACCGGGGCCGTAATCAGCCCCAGCATTTT CASSYRGRNQPQHF
TRBD1 TRBJ1-1 many TRBV28 TGTGCCAGCAGTCTCACAGGGGAAGACACTGAAGCTTTCTTT CASSLTGEDTEAFF
. TRBJ1-1 many TRBV29-1 TGCAGCGCCAGGTCGGGGGTCACTGAAGCTTTCTTT CSARSGVTEAFF
. TRBJ2-2 . TRBV28 TGTGCCAGCAGCCCCCTATGGGGCGGGGAGCTGTGTTTT CASSPLWGGELCF
. TRBJ1-1 many TRBV20-1 TGCAGTGCTACAGAGGGGTTTAACACTGAAGCTTTCTTT CSATEGFNTEAFF
. TRBJ1-1 many TRBV2 TGTGCCAGCAGTGAAGCGGCAGCCCATGAAGCTTTCTTT CASSEAAAHEAFF
TRBD1 TRBJ2-6 . TRBV4-2 TGTGCCAGCAGCCTCGAGGGACACTCAAGGACAGGGAGTTCTGGGGCCAACGTCCTGACTTTC CASSLEGHSRTGSSGANVLTF
TRBD1 TRBJ1-2 many TRBV6-5 TGTGCCAGCAGTTACGGGACAGGGGCCGGGTATGGCTACACCTTC CASSYGTGAGYGYTF
. TRBJ1-2 many TRBV20-1 TGCAGTGCTAGGCCCTCTGGAGGCTATGGCTACACCTTC CSARPSGGYGYTF
. TRBJ1-2 many TRBV30 TGTGCCTGGAGTAACACGACCTACTATGGCTACACCTTC CAWSNTTYYGYTF
. TRBJ1-5 few TRBV6-1 TGTGCCAGGCGAGGGGTTAGCAATCAGCCCCAGCATTTT CARRGVSNQPQHF
. TRBJ2-7 many TRBV27 TGTGCCAGCTCAAGGCCGAGTTCCTACGAGCAGTACTTC CASSRPSSYEQYF
TRBD1 TRBJ1-1 many TRBV6-1 TGTGCCAGCACCCTGGGACAGGGGTGGCCTGAAGCTTTCTTT CASTLGQGWPEAFF
. TRBJ1-2 many TRBV28 TGTGCCAGCAGTAGAACCACATCGAACTATGGCTACACCTTC CASSRTTSNYGYTF
. TRBJ1-2 . TRBV28 TGTGCCAGCAACGGGTTCCGTGGCTACACCTTC CASNGFRGYTF
. TRBJ1-5 many TRBV27 TGTGCCAGCAGTTCTGATGTAGGCAATCAGCCCCAGCATTTT CASSSDVGNQPQHF
. TRBJ1-2 . TRBV6-1 TGTGCCAGCAGTGAAGAGTCGAGGACGGTGCTTTATGGCTACACCTTC CASSEESRTVLYGYTF
. TRBJ2-7 many TRBV12-3/TRBV12-4 TGTGCCAGCAGCACCGGGACAACCTACGAGCAGTACTTC CASSTGTTYEQYF
. TRBJ1-2 few TRBV29-1 TGCAGCGCCGGGCGAGTAGAGGGCTACACCTTC CSAGRVEGYTF
. TRBJ2-7 few TRBV20-1 TGCAGTGCTAGCGGGACACGAGGGTACGAGCAGTACTTC CSASGTRGYEQYF
. TRBJ1-2 many TRBV5-1 TGCGCCAGCAGCCGATCCTGGGACACCCTCTATGGCTACACCTTC CASSRSWDTLYGYTF
. TRBJ2-5 many TRBV24-1 TGTGCCACCAGTGATCTCCAGGAGACCCAGTACTTC CATSDLQETQYF
TRBD2 TRBJ2-2 few TRBV27 TGTGCCAGCAGTTTGCTTAGCGGGGGCGCCGGGGAGCTGTTTTTT CASSLLSGGAGELFF